Listed here are 17 T cell receptor beta chains from one sample, sequenced in a study of human T cells and chemical hapten exposure (dated by TCRdb to about 2021). What the time point label conveys for this sample: patch test 1, 2 weeks after DPC sensitization. The label giving this sample's treatment or condition can be read as: therapeutic diphenylcyclopropenone sensitization with weekly scalp DPC. Library construction relied on RACE. The sequencer was a NextSeq 500. TCRdb took the public reads, trimmed them with fastp at Q25, ran MiXCR for clone calling and kept in-frame beta chains. Each CDR3 protein gets just one entry, which takes the most common genes and DNA from the rows behind it. The sample includes 350,000 or so distinct CDR3 sequences, with roughly 6.9% observed a single time. About 8% of the sample comes from the top ten. Sample: whole blood, taken in connection with sensitization to the hapten diphenylcyclopropenone (DPC). Receptor source: a woman aged 18-29 years with alopecia areata. Some clones in this sample may be carry-over from other donors' samples.

V usage is TRBV2 and J usage is TRBJ1-1, with D possibly TRBD1 on 5 matching bases. Germline assignment: CDR1 SNHLY and CDR2 FYNNEI. Trimming shortened V by 6 bases and J by 5 bases, and 16 bases separated the two germline ends. This CDR3 is 14 amino acids long. In nucleotides, the CDR3 is TGTGCCAGCAGATGGGAGGGCGGGGGGACTGAAGCTTTCTTT. Its translation: CASRWEGGGTEAFF.

This chain links TRBV5-4 with TRBJ2-7, with unresolved D. The V gene lost 3 bases and the J gene lost 4 bases, with 17 bases spanning the gap. The CDR3 consists of 15 residues. The germline V gene has CDR1 SGHNT and CDR2 YYREEE (reference sequence). The CDR3 nucleotides read TGTGCCAGCAGCTCCCCAACCGGCAGAGAATACGAGCAGTACTTC. It yields the protein CASSSPTGREYEQYF.

The chain combines TRBV6-5 with TRBJ2-7, with no clear D. V dropped 2 bases and J dropped 4 bases, with 9 bases sitting between them. The CDR3 totals 13 residues. Germline values: CDR1 MNHEY, CDR2 SVGAGI. CDR3: CASSYGPVYEQYF. For the CDR3, the DNA is TGTGCCAGCAGTTACGGTCCCGTATACGAGCAGTACTTC.

In its sample, this clonotype was seen a few times. The chain employs TRBV6-2 or TRBV6-3 and TRBJ1-5; perhaps TRBD1 as D (5 bases). The V end was cut by 7 bases, the J end by 4 bases, with 20 bases between. Germline V lookup: CDR1 MNHEY, CDR2 SVGEGT. This CDR3 has 16 residues. This chain's CDR3 is CASTRASGRANQPQHF. For the CDR3, the DNA is TGTGCCAGCACCAGAGCATCGGGCAGGGCGAATCAGCCCCAGCATTTT.

This clonotype was recorded at least ten times. This chain uses TRBV2 with TRBJ1-5, with 7 bases lining up with TRBD1. This CDR3 contains 12 residues. Germline trimming cut 10 bases from V and 7 bases from J; bases unmatched to any gene: 7. CDR1 SNHLY and CDR2 FYNNEI come from the germline V gene. For the CDR3, the DNA is TGTGCCAAACGACAGGGCTGGCAGCCCCAGCATTTT. Translated: CAKRQGWQPQHF.

This clonotype was detected only a few times. The chain has TRBV6-5 and TRBJ2-7; possible D gene TRBD1, 6 bases. CDR3 length: 15 amino acids. V lost 2 bases and J 2 bases, leaving 13 bases between the germline ends. The germline V gene has CDR1 MNHEY and CDR2 SVGAGI. CDR3 amino acids: CASSYVKAGAYEQYF. For the CDR3, the DNA is TGTGCCAGCAGTTACGTTAAGGCAGGGGCCTACGAGCAGTACTTC.

This clonotype showed up just a few times. V and J are TRBV6-5 and TRBJ2-3; D could derive from TRBD1 or TRBD2 (5 bases each). Germline-derived CDR1 and CDR2 are MNHEY and SVGAGI. This CDR3 is built from 16 residues. The V gene lost 4 bases and the J gene lost 0 bases, with 14 bases spanning the gap. CDR3 protein: CASSFRQGPSTDTQYF. In DNA form, the CDR3 reads TGTGCCAGCAGTTTCCGCCAGGGACCTAGCACAGATACGCAGTATTTT.

This clonotype turned up a few times. The gene calls are TRBV6-1 and TRBJ2-3; D perhaps matches TRBD1 (5 bases). This CDR3 has 16 residues. V was clipped by 3 bases and J by 0 bases, with 13 bases between them. The germline V gene has CDR1 MNHNS and CDR2 SASEGT. This CDR3 is CASSDWAGISTDTQYF. In DNA form, the CDR3 reads TGTGCCAGCAGTGACTGGGCAGGGATAAGCACAGATACGCAGTATTTT.

Turning to this clonotype: This likely stems from a read error, as it lies one base from a far larger clone. CDR3: CARRSTDTQYF. The DNA of the CDR3 is TGTGCCAGGAGGAGCACAGATACGCAGTATTTT. The chain links TRBV27 to TRBJ2-3; D unclear. Germline V lookup: CDR1 MNHEY, CDR2 SMNVEV (reference sequence). The CDR3 sequence is 11 residues long. Trimming took off 9 bases at V and 0 bases at J, with 4 bases between the two ends.

The rearrangement joins TRBV4-3 to TRBJ2-7; weak D call: TRBD1 (8 bases). The V and J ends lost 3 bases and 3 bases respectively, with 15 bases between them. Germline V CDR1 and CDR2: LGHNA, YSLEER. This CDR3 contains 15 residues. CDR3 sequence (DNA): TGCGCCAGCAGCCAGGCTACAGGGGGGGGCTACGAGCAGTACTTC. Translated, it gives CASSQATGGGYEQYF.

This clonotype was counted between two and nine times. The rearrangement uses TRBV7-2 and TRBJ1-3; D is perhaps TRBD1 (6 bases). V lost 6 bases and J lost 0, with 18 bases in between. Germline lookup yields CDR1 SGHTA and CDR2 FQGNSA. The CDR3 totals 17 residues. In DNA, the CDR3 is TGTGCCAGCAGTAATATGCCCGACAGGTTCTCTGGAAACACCATATATTTT. Protein: CASSNMPDRFSGNTIYF.

This clonotype was seen a handful of times. The chain joins TRBV3-1 to TRBJ2-7; 9 bases match TRBD1. V was clipped by 4 bases and J by 2 bases; unmatched bases: 6. CDR1 LGHDT and CDR2 YNNKEL come from the germline V gene (reference sequence). This CDR3 comprises 15 residues. DNA of the CDR3: TGTGCCAGCAGCCCGGGACAGGGAACTACCTACGAGCAGTACTTC. Protein: CASSPGQGTTYEQYF.

This clonotype was counted only a few times. The CDR3 nucleotides read TGTGCCAGCAGTCTCTGGGGGCTAGCGGGGGGCCCAGGAGCCTACGAGCAGTACTTC. It is translated as CASSLWGLAGGPGAYEQYF. This chain connects TRBV12-3 or TRBV12-4 to TRBJ2-7; 11 bases agree with TRBD2. The CDR3 is 19 residues long. Unmatched junction bases numbered 17, after V lost 5 bases and J lost 2 bases.

This clonotype was counted between two and nine times. The CDR3, as DNA: TGTGCCAGCTCACCACCGGGGGCCCTCGGCGGTGAGACCCAGTACTTC. It specifies CASSPPGALGGETQYF. This chain uses TRBV18 with TRBJ2-5; D might be TRBD1 (6 bases). Germline lookup yields CDR1 KGHSH and CDR2 LQKENI. CDR3 size: 16 residues. Trimming took 0 bases from V and 5 from J, leaving 16 bases between them.

The sample holds many counts of this clonotype. The rearrangement uses TRBV20-1 and TRBJ2-3; no clear D. Germline V gene data show CDR1 as DFQATT and CDR2 as SNEGSKA (reference sequence). The CDR3 runs 12 residues. V was cut by 0 bases and J by 6 bases, with 7 bases left in between. CDR3 amino acids: CSARDRGDTQYF. CDR3 coding DNA: TGCAGTGCTAGAGATCGCGGCGATACGCAGTATTTT.

This clonotype was recorded many times. The genes are TRBV28 and TRBJ2-3, with 9 bases identical to TRBD1. This CDR3 region has 15 residues. The germline V gene encodes CDR1 MDHEN and CDR2 SYDVKM. With V trimmed by 2 bases and J by 8 bases, 8 bases remained unmatched. The DNA of the CDR3 is TGTGCCAGCAGTTTAACCGGGACAGGGTTTCTTACGCAGTATTTT. This sequence encodes CASSLTGTGFLTQYF.

The chain has TRBV2 and TRBJ1-5; no clear D gene. The CDR3 is made up of 14 amino acids. Trimming shortened V by 8 bases and J by 5 bases, and 16 bases separated the two germline ends. Germline V gene data show CDR1 as SNHLY and CDR2 as FYNNEI. The DNA of the CDR3 is TGTGCCAGCGGGAAGGGAACAGCGGATCAGCCCCAGCATTTT. Residues: CASGKGTADQPQHF.